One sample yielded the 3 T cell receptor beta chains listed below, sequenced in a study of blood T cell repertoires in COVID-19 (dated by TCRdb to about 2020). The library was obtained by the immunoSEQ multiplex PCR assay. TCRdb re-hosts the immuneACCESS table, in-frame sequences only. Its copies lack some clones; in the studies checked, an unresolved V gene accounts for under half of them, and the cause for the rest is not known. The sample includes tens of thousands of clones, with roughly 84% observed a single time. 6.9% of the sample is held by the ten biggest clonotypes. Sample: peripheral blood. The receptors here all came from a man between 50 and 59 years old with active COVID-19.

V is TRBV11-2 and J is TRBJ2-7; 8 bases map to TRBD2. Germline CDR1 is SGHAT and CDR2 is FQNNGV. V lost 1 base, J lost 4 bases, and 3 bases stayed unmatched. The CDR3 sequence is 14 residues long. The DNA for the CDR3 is TGTGCCAGCAGCTTAGGGTCGGGGGGGTACGAGCAGTACTTC. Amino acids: CASSLGSGGYEQYF.

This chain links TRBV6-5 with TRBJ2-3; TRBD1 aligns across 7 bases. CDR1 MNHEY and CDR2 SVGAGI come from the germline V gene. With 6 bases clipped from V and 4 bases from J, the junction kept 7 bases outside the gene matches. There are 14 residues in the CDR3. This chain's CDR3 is CASSPGGVADTQYF. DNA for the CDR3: TGTGCCAGCAGCCCAGGGGGAGTGGCAGATACGCAGTATTTT.

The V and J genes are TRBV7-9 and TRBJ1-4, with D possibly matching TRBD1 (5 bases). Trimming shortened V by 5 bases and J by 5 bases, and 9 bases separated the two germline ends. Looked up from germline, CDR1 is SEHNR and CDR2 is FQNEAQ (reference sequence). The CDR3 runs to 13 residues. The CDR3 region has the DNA TGTGCCAGCAGCCCGACAGTAAATGAAAAACTGTTTTTT. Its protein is CASSPTVNEKLFF.